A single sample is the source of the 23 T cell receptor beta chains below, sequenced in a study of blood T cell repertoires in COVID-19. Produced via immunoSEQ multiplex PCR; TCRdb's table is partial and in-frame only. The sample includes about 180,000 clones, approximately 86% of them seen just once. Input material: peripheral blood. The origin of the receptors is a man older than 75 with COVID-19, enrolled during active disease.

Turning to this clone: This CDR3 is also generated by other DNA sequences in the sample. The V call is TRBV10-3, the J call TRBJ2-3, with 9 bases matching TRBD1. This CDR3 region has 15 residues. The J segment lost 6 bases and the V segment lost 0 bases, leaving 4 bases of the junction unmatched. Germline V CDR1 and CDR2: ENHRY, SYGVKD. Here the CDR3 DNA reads TGTGCCATCAGTGAGTCGGGACAGGGAAGGGATACGCAGTATTTT. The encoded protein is CAISESGQGRDTQYF.

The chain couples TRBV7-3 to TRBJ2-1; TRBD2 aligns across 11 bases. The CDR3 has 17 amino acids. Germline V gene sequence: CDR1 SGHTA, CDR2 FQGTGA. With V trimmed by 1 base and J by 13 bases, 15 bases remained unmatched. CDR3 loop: CASSLITIGSGGAIQFF. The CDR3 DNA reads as TGTGCCAGCAGCTTAATTACGATAGGTAGCGGGGGGGCCATTCAGTTCTTC. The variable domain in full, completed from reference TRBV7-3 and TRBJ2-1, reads GAGVSQTPSNKVTEKGKYVELRCDPISGHTALYWYRQSLGQGPEFLIYFQGTGAADDSGLPNDRFFAVRPEGSVSTLKIQRTERGDSAVYLCASSLITIGSGGAIQFFGPGTRLTVL.

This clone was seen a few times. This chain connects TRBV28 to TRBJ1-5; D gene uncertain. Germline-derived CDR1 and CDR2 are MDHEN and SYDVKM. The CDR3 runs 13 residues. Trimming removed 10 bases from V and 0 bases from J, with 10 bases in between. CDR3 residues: CATKRDSNQPQHF. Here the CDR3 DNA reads TGTGCCACTAAACGGGATAGCAATCAGCCCCAGCATTTT.

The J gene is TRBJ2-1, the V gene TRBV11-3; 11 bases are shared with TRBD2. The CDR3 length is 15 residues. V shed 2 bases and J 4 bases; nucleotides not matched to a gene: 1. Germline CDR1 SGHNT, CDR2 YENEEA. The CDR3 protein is CASSLRLAGYNEQFF. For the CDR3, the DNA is TGTGCCAGCAGCTTAAGACTAGCGGGGTACAATGAGCAGTTCTTC.

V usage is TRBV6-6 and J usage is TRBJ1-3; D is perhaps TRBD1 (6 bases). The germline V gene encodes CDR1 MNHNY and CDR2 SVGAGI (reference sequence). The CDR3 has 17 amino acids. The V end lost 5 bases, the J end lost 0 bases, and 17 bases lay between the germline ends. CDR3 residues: CASSPWGGRISGNTIYF. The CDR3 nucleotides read TGTGCCAGCAGTCCCTGGGGGGGCCGTATCTCTGGAAACACCATATATTTT.

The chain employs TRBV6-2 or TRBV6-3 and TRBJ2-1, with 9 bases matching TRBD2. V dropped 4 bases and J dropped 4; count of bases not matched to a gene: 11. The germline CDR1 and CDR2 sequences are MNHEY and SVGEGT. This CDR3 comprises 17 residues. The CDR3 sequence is CASSSSTSGGMYNEQFF. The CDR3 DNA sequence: TGTGCCAGCAGTTCCTCTACAAGCGGGGGGATGTACAATGAGCAGTTCTTC.

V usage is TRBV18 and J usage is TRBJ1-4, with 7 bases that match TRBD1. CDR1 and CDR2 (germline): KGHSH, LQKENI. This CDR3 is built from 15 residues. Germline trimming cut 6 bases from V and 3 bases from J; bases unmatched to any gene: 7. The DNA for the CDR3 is TGTGCCAGCTCTCGTTCACAGGGGTCTAATGAAAAACTGTTTTTT. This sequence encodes CASSRSQGSNEKLFF. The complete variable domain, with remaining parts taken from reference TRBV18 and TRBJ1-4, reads NAGVMQNPRHLVRRRGQEARLRCSPMKGHSHVYWYRQLPEEGLKFMVYLQKENIIDESGMPKERFSAEFPKEGPSILRIQQVVRGDSAAYFCASSRSQGSNEKLFFGSGTQLSVL.

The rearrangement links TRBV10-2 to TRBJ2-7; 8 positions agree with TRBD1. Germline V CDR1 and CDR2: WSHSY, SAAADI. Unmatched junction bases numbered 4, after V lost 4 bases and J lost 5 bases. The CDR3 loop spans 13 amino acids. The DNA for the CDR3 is TGCGCCAGCAGTGCGACAGGGGTTGACGAGCAGTACTTC. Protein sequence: CASSATGVDEQYF.

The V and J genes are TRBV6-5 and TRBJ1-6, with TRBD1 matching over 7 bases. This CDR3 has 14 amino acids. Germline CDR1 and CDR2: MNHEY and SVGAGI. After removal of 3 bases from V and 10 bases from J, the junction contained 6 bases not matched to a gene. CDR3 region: CASSYRQGESPLHF. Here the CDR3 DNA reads TGTGCCAGCAGTTATCGGCAGGGGGAGTCACCCCTCCACTTT.

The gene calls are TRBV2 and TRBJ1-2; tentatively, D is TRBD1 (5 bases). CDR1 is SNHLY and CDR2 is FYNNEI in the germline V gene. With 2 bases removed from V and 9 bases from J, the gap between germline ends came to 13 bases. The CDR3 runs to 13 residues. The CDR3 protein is CASSESQGRRYTF. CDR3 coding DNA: TGTGCCAGCAGTGAATCTCAGGGTAGACGCTACACCTTC.

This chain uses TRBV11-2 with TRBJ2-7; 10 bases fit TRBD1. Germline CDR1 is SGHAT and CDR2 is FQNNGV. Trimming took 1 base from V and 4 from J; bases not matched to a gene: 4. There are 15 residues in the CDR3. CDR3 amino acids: CASSLGGQGKYEQYF. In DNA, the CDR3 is TGTGCCAGCAGCTTAGGGGGACAGGGGAAATACGAGCAGTACTTC. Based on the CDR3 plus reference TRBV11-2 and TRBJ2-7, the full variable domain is EAGVAQSPRYKIIEKRQSVAFWCNPISGHATLYWYQQILGQGPKLLIQFQNNGVVDDSQLPKDRFSAERLKGVDSTLKIQPAKLEDSAVYLCASSLGGQGKYEQYFGPGTRLTVT.

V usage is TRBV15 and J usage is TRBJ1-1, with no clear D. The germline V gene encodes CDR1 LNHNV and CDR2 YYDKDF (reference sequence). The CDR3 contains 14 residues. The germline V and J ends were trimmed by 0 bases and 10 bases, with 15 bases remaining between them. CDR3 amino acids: CATSRDVAPGGAFF. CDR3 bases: TGTGCCACCAGCAGAGATGTAGCCCCGGGTGGAGCTTTCTTT. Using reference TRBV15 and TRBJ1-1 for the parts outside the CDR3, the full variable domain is DAMVIQNPRYQVTQFGKPVTLSCSQTLNHNVMYWYQQKSSQAPKLLFHYYDKDFNNEADTPDNFQSRRPNTSFCFLDIRSPGLGDTAMYLCATSRDVAPGGAFFGQGTRLTVV.

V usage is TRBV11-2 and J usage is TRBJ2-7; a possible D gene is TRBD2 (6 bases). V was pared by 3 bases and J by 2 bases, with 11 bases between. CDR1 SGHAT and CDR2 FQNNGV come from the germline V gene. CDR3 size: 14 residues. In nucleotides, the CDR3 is TGTGCCAGCAGCTTGCGGGACGGAGCCTACGAGCAGTACTTC. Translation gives CASSLRDGAYEQYF.

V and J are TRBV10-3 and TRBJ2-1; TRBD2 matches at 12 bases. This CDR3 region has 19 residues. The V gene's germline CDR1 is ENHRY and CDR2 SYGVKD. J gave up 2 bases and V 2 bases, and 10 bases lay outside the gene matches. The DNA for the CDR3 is TGTGCCATCAGTGAGGGGCTAGCGGGGGGGCCGCGGCCCTACAATGAGCAGTTCTTC. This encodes CAISEGLAGGPRPYNEQFF.

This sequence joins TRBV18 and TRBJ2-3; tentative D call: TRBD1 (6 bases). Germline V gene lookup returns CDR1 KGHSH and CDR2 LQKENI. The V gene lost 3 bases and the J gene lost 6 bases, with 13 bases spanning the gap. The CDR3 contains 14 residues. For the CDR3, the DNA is TGTGCCAGCTCACCCCGACAGGCGACGGATACGCAGTATTTT. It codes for CASSPRQATDTQYF.

DNA for the CDR3: TGTGCCAGCAGTTTAACAGGGCGCAATGAGCAGTTCTTC. As protein: CASSLTGRNEQFF. The genes are TRBV27 and TRBJ2-1, with D possibly matching TRBD1 (6 bases). From germline, CDR1 is MNHEY and CDR2 SMNVEV (reference sequence). CDR3 length equals 13 residues. Trimming pared 2 bases from V and 6 bases from J, leaving 8 bases between.

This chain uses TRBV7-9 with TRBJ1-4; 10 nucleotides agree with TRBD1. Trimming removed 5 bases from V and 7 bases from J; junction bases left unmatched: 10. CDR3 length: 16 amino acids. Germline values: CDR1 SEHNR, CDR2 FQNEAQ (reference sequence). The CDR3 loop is CASSLGQGGSGEKLFF. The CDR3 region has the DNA TGTGCCAGCAGCCTTGGACAGGGGGGCTCGGGTGAAAAACTGTTTTTT.

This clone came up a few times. CDR3 sequence: CAISESPGGQPQHF. CDR3 coding DNA: TGTGCCATCAGTGAGTCGCCAGGGGGCCAGCCCCAGCATTTT. This rearrangement joins TRBV10-3 to TRBJ1-5; TRBD1 matches at 8 bases. The trim removed 0 bases at V and 7 bases at J, leaving 2 bases unmatched. Germline-derived CDR1 and CDR2 are ENHRY and SYGVKD. This CDR3 spans 14 amino acids.

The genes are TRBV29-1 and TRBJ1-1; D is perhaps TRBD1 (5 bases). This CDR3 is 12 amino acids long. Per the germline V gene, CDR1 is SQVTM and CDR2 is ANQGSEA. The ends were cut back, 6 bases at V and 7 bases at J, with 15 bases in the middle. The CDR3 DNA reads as TGCAGCGTCCAAGGCGGGGGAGGTGAAGCTTTCTTT. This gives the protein CSVQGGGGEAFF.

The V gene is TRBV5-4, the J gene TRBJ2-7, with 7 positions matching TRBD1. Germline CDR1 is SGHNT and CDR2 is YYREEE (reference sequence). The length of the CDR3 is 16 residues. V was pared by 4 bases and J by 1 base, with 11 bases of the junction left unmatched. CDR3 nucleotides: TGTGCCAGCAGCCCTTCGCGGACAGGAAGGTCCTACGAGCAGTACTTC. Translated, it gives CASSPSRTGRSYEQYF.

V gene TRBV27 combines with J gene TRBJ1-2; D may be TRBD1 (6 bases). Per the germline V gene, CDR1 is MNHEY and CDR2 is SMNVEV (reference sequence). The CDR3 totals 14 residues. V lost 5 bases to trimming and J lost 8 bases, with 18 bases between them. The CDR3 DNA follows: TGTGCCAGCAGTCCCCGGACAGCTAGTCTCGGCTACACCTTC. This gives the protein CASSPRTASLGYTF.

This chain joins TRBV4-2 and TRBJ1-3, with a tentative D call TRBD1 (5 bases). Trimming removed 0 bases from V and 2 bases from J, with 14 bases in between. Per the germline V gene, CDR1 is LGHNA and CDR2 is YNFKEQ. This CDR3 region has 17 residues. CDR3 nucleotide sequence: TGTGCCAGCAGCCAAGATTTGACAGTGGGGACTGGAAACACCATATATTTT. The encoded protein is CASSQDLTVGTGNTIYF.

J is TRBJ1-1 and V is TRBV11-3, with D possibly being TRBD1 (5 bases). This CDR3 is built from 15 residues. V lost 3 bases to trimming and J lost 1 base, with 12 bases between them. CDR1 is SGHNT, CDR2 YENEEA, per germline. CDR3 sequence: CASSLNRGSNTEAFF. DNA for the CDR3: TGTGCCAGCAGCTTGAATAGGGGTTCGAACACTGAAGCTTTCTTT.